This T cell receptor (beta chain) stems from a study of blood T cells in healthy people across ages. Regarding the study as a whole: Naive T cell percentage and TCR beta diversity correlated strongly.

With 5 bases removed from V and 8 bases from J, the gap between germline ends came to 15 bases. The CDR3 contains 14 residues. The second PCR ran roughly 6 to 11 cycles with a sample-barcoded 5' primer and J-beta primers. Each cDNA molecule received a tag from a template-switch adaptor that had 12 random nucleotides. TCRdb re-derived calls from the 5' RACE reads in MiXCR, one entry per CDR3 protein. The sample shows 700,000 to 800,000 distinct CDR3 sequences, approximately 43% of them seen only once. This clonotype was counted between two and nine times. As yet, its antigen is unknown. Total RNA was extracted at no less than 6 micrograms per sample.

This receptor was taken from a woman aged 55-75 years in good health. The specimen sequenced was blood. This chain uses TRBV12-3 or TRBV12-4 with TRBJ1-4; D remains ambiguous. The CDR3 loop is CASSSDGEGEKLFF. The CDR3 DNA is TGTGCCAGCAGTAGCGACGGAGAGGGCGAAAAACTGTTTTTT.